These 20 T cell receptor beta chains were all obtained from the same sample, sequenced in a study of immune evolution from preneoplasia to lung adenocarcinoma. Sequenced by immunoSEQ multiplex PCR; TCRdb stores in-frame clones only, minus some. This sample yields 5,000 or so clones, of which about 80% are seen a single time; more than 5.5% belongs to the top ten. The sample comprised FFPE minimally invasive lung adenocarcinoma tissue. The source of these receptors is a person aged 60 to 85 with lung adenocarcinoma.

The chain links TRBV5-1 to TRBJ2-1, with D unclear. V lost 5 bases and J 6 bases, leaving 9 bases between the germline ends. Germline CDR1 and CDR2: SGHRS and YFSETQ. The CDR3 extends over 12 amino acids. CDR3 loop: CASREEFNEQFF. In DNA, the CDR3 is TGCGCCAGCAGAGAGGAATTCAATGAGCAGTTCTTC.

By share of the sample, this clone is large. The chain combines TRBV28 with TRBJ2-1; 8 nucleotides align to TRBD1. Germline CDR1 reads MDHEN; CDR2 reads SYDVKM. The CDR3 has 12 residues. Trimming took 6 bases from V and 11 from J; bases not matched to a gene: 6. The CDR3 region is CASRWTGRKQFF. The CDR3 DNA reads TGTGCCAGCAGGTGGACAGGGCGGAAGCAGTTCTTC.

The chain recombines TRBV2 with TRBJ1-1; no reliable D call. Trimming cost V 5 bases and J 5 bases, with 12 bases left between them. The CDR3 is 13 residues long. Germline assignment: CDR1 SNHLY and CDR2 FYNNEI. CDR3 sequence: CASSKGLWTEAFF. CDR3 sequence (DNA): TGTGCCAGCAGTAAAGGGTTATGGACTGAAGCTTTCTTT.

The J gene is TRBJ2-1, the V gene TRBV19; TRBD1 aligns across 9 bases. The CDR3 runs 15 residues. With V trimmed by 6 bases and J by 4 bases, 7 bases remained unmatched. Germline assignment: CDR1 LNHDA and CDR2 SQIVND (reference sequence). CDR3 sequence: CASRRPGQGYNEQFF. CDR3 nucleotide sequence: TGTGCCAGTAGGAGGCCGGGACAGGGATACAATGAGCAGTTCTTC.

The chain has TRBV7-9 and TRBJ1-5; D unclear. V was pared by 4 bases and J by 5 bases, with 9 bases between. This CDR3 region has 13 residues. Germline lookup yields CDR1 SEHNR and CDR2 FQNEAQ (reference sequence). The CDR3 nucleotides read TGTGCCAGCAGCTCAGAGGGAGATCAGCCCCAGCATTTT. This encodes CASSSEGDQPQHF. Full variable domain (rest looked up from reference TRBV7-9 and TRBJ1-5): DTGVSQNPRHKITKRGQNVTFRCDPISEHNRLYWYRQTLGQGPEFLTYFQNEAQLEKSRLLSDRFSAERPKGSFSTLEIQRTEQGDSAMYLCASSSEGDQPQHFGDGTRLSIL.

The chain is built from TRBV21-1 and TRBJ2-7; the table's TRBD1 call for D was not verified on the DNA. TRBV21-1 is marked as a pseudogene. The CDR3 totals 13 residues. CDR3 amino acids: CASSKDSSYEQYF. The CDR3 DNA reads as TGTGCCAGCAGCAAAGACAGCTCCTACGAGCAGTACTTC.

In DNA form, the CDR3 reads TGTGCCAGCAGCTTAGGTGGTAGCGGGAGTACAGATACGCAGTATTTT. Translated: CASSLGGSGSTDTQYF. The chain recombines TRBV7-9 with TRBJ2-3; 9 bases are a match to TRBD2. CDR1 is SEHNR, CDR2 FQNEAQ, per germline (reference sequence). J lost 3 bases, V lost 1 base, and 5 bases had no gene match. CDR3 length equals 16 residues.

This chain links TRBV5-1 with TRBJ2-7; D remains unclear. Germline V lookup: CDR1 SGHRS, CDR2 YFSETQ. Trimming removed 2 bases at V and 5 bases at J, with 14 bases between. This CDR3 spans 14 amino acids. The CDR3 nucleotides are TGCGCCAGCAGCTTAGGGTCAGAGATAGACGAGCAGTACTTC. It is translated as CASSLGSEIDEQYF.

V is TRBV5-1 and J is TRBJ2-3; unclear D gene. Germline lookup yields CDR1 SGHRS and CDR2 YFSETQ. Trimming shortened V by 3 bases and J by 3 bases, and 8 bases separated the two germline ends. The CDR3 contains 13 residues. This CDR3 reads CASSSTPTDTQYF. CDR3 coding DNA: TGCGCCAGCAGCTCAACACCGACAGATACGCAGTATTTT.

The CDR3 here is CAWSPKAREQFF. The CDR3 DNA reads as TGTGCCTGGAGTCCGAAGGCGCGGGAGCAGTTCTTC. The chain carries TRBV30 and TRBJ2-1; D is uncertain. CDR1 GTSNPN and CDR2 SVGIG come from the germline V gene (reference sequence). V dropped 2 bases and J dropped 10 bases, with 12 bases sitting between them. This CDR3 is 12 amino acids long.

The chain has TRBV30 and TRBJ1-6; D not resolved. The V gene's germline CDR1 is GTSNPN and CDR2 SVGIG (reference sequence). The CDR3 is made up of 15 amino acids. The V end was cut by 2 bases, the J end by 0 bases, with 8 bases between. The CDR3 protein is CAWSSQSSYNSPLHF. In DNA form, the CDR3 reads TGTGCCTGGAGTTCACAGAGCTCCTATAATTCACCCCTCCACTTT.

The chain employs TRBV5-1 and TRBJ1-5; 12 bases fit TRBD1. Germline loops: CDR1 SGHRS, CDR2 YFSETQ. The V gene end was trimmed by 2 bases and the J gene end by 4 bases; junction bases not matched to a gene: 4. The CDR3 is 16 residues long. CDR3: CASSFGTGGRNQPQHF. In DNA, the CDR3 is TGCGCCAGCAGCTTCGGGACAGGGGGCCGGAATCAGCCCCAGCATTTT.

The V call is TRBV5-8, the J call TRBJ2-1; D is uncertain. Per germline, CDR1 SGHTS and CDR2 YDEGEE. This CDR3 is built from 11 residues. V gave up 4 bases and J gave up 2 bases, with 1 base separating them. CDR3 region: CASSAYNEQFF. The CDR3 DNA is TGTGCCAGCAGCGCCTACAATGAGCAGTTCTTC.

About this clone itself: Compared with germline, one end of the junction differs, possibly owing to a read error. V is TRBV15 and J is TRBJ2-7, with a possible D match to TRBD2 (6 bases). CDR1 is LNHNV, CDR2 YYDKDF, per germline (reference sequence). CDR3 length: 15 residues. The CDR3 nucleotides read TGTGCCACCAGTAGAGGGACCGGGAGCTCCTACGAGCAGTACTTC. Encoded protein: CATSRGTGSSYEQYF. The variable domain in full, completed from reference TRBV15 and TRBJ2-7, reads DAMVIQNPRYQVTQFGKPVTLSCSQTLNHNVMYWYQQKSSQAPKLLFHYYDKDFNNEADTPDNFQSRRPNTSFCFLDIRSPGLGDTAMYLCATSRGTGSSYEQYFGPGTRLTVT.

CDR3 region: CASSSLGPDNEQFF. The CDR3 region has the DNA TGTGCCAGTTCGTCTTTGGGGCCGGACAATGAGCAGTTCTTC. V is TRBV19 and J is TRBJ2-1, with a weak D call TRBD1 (5 bases). The length of the CDR3 is 14 residues. Germline-derived CDR1 and CDR2 are LNHDA and SQIVND (reference sequence). The germline V and J ends were trimmed by 8 bases and 5 bases, with 16 bases remaining between them.

For this clone: The germline gene is not matched at one end of the junction; a read error may be the cause. V and J are TRBV20-1 and TRBJ1-1; D is unresolved. The CDR3 runs to 11 residues. CDR1 DFQATT and CDR2 SNEGSKA come from the germline V gene (reference sequence). The CDR3 DNA is TGCAGTGCGAGAGACCCCCCATGGGCTTTCTTT. It specifies CSARDPPWAFF.

A word on this clone: At one boundary the junction diverges from the germline segment, which might be a read error. This chain connects TRBV7-6 to TRBJ2-3; TRBD2 matches 9 bases. Germline V gene lookup returns CDR1 SGHVS and CDR2 FNYEAQ. The CDR3 runs 15 residues. The CDR3 region has the DNA TGTGCCAGCAGCCTAGCGGGGCCGCCCTTCGATACGCAGTATTTT. This encodes CASSLAGPPFDTQYF.

This sequence joins TRBV18 and TRBJ2-5; 11 positions match TRBD2. The CDR3 is 14 amino acids. V gave up 6 bases and J gave up 5 bases; unmatched junction bases: 5. Germline CDR1 reads KGHSH; CDR2 reads LQKENI. The CDR3 loop is CASSSGRAQETQYF. The CDR3 DNA reads as TGTGCCAGCTCTAGCGGGAGGGCCCAGGAGACCCAGTACTTC.

The V and J genes are TRBV18 and TRBJ2-3; 9 bases line up with TRBD2. Germline assignment: CDR1 KGHSH and CDR2 LQKENI. The CDR3 loop spans 17 amino acids. Trimming took 0 bases from V and 2 from J; bases not matched to a gene: 6. The CDR3 bases are TGTGCCAGCTCACCACCAGGCCTAGCGGGACTCACAGATACGCAGTATTTT. Translated, it gives CASSPPGLAGLTDTQYF.

This clone has only one observation. The chain recombines TRBV7-2 with TRBJ2-7; 11 nucleotides line up with TRBD1. Trimming at V came to 5 bases and at J to 4 bases, leaving 4 bases not matched to a gene. The CDR3 has 14 residues. Looked up from germline, CDR1 is SGHTA and CDR2 is FQGNSA. CDR3 residues: CASSPGQGAYEQYF. CDR3 nucleotide sequence: TGTGCCAGCAGCCCTGGACAGGGGGCTTACGAGCAGTACTTC.